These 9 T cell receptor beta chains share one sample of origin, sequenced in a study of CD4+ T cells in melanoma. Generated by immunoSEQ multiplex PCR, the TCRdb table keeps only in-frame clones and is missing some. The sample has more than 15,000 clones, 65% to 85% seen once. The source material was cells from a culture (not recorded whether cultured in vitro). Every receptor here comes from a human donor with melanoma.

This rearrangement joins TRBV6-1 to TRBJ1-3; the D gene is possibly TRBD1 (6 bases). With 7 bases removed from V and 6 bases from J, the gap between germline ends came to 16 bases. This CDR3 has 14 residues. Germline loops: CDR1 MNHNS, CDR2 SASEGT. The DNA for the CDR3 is TGTGCCAGCACCCCCGGGACAAGGACAAACACCATATATTTT. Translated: CASTPGTRTNTIYF.

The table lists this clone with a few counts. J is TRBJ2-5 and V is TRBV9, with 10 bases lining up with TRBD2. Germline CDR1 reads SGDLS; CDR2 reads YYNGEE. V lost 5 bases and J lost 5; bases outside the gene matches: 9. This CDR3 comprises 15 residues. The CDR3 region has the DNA TGTGCCAGCAGTCCAACTAGCGGGGCTAGGGAGACCCAGTACTTC. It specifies CASSPTSGARETQYF. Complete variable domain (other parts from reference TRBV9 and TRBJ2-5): DSGVTQTPKHLITATGQRVTLRCSPRSGDLSVYWYQQSLDQGLQFLIQYYNGEERAKGNILERFSAQQFPDLHSELNLSSLELGDSALYFCASSPTSGARETQYFGPGTRLLVL.

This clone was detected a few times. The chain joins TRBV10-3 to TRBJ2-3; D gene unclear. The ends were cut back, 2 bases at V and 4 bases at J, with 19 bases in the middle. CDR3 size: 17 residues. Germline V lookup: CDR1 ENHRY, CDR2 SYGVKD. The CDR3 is CAISEPISMDNSDTQYF. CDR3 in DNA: TGTGCCATCAGTGAGCCTATCTCCATGGATAACTCAGATACGCAGTATTTT.

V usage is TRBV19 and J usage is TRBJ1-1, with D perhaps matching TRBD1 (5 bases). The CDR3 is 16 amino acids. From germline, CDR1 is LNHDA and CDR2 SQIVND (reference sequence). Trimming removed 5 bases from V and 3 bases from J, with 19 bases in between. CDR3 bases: TGTGCCAGTAGTTCCTCTTACGGGGGGAGGTACACTGAAGCTTTCTTT. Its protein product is CASSSSYGGRYTEAFF.

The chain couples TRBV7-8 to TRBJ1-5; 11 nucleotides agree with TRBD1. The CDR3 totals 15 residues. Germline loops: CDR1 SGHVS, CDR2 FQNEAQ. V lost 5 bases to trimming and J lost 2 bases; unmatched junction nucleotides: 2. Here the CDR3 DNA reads TGTGCCAGCAGCCTGGACAGGGGGCGCAATCAGCCCCAGCATTTT. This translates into CASSLDRGRNQPQHF.

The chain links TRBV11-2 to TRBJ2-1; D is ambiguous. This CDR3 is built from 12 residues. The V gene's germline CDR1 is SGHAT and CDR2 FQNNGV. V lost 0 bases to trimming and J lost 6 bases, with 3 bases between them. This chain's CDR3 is CASSLDSNEQFF. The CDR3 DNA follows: TGTGCCAGCAGCTTAGATAGCAATGAGCAGTTCTTC.

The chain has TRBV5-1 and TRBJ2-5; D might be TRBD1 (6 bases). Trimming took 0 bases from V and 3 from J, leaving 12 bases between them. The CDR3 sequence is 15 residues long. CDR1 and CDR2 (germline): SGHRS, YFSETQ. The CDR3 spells CASSLVPGQKETQYF. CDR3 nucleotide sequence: TGCGCCAGCAGCTTGGTCCCTGGACAGAAAGAGACCCAGTACTTC.

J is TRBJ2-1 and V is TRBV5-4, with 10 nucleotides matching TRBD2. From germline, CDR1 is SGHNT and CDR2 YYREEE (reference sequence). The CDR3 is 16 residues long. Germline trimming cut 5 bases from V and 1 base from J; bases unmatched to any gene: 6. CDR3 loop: CASSPSSGGSYNEQFF. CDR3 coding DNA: TGTGCCAGCAGTCCATCTAGCGGGGGATCCTACAATGAGCAGTTCTTC.

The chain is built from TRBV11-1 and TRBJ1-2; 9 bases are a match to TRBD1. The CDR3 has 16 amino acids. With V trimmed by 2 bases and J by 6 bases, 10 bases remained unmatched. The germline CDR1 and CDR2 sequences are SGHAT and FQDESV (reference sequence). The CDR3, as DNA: TGTGCCAGCAGCTTAATCTCTCCGGGACAGGGAAATGGCTACACCTTC. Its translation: CASSLISPGQGNGYTF.